A single sample gave rise to the 30 T cell receptor beta chains below, sequenced in a study of cytomegalovirus exposure and HLA in healthy donors. Primers included in the PCR were 60 Vbeta and 13 Jbeta primers. Produced via immunoSEQ multiplex PCR; TCRdb's table is partial and in-frame only. Of about 190,000 clones in the sample, approximately 79% were seen once. Sequenced input: PBMCs. Receptors originate from a man between 40 and 49 years old in good health and CMV-seropositive.

The chain uses TRBV2 and TRBJ2-2; 9 bases line up with TRBD2. Losses at the gene ends were 8 bases for V and 2 bases for J; bases not matched to a gene: 6. Looked up from germline, CDR1 is SNHLY and CDR2 is FYNNEI. The CDR3 contains 15 residues. CDR3 nucleotides: TGTGCCAGCGGGGCTAGCGGGGCAAACACCGGGGAGCTGTTTTTT. The encoded protein is CASGASGANTGELFF.

J is TRBJ1-6 and V is TRBV6-5, with 7 positions matching TRBD1. Germline V CDR1 and CDR2: MNHEY, SVGAGI. This CDR3 contains 14 residues. Trimming took 6 bases from V and 6 from J; bases not matched to a gene: 5. CDR3 region: CASSPDRANSPLHF. As DNA, the CDR3 is TGTGCCAGCAGCCCCGACAGGGCTAATTCACCCCTCCACTTT.

This clone is a singleton in its sample. This rearrangement joins TRBV28 to TRBJ1-1, with unresolved D. This CDR3 is 14 amino acids long. With 2 bases removed from V and 0 bases from J, the gap between germline ends came to 7 bases. Germline V gene lookup returns CDR1 MDHEN and CDR2 SYDVKM. This CDR3 reads CASSLLEMNTEAFF. CDR3 in DNA: TGTGCCAGCAGTTTACTTGAGATGAACACTGAAGCTTTCTTT. The complete variable domain, with remaining parts taken from reference TRBV28 and TRBJ1-1, reads DVKVTQSSRYLVKRTGEKVFLECVQDMDHENMFWYRQDPGLGLRLIYFSYDVKMKEKGDIPEGYSVSREKKERFSLILESASTNQTSMYLCASSLLEMNTEAFFGQGTRLTVV.

This clone was seen a single time. V usage is TRBV28 and J usage is TRBJ1-2; tentative D call: TRBD1 (6 bases). This CDR3 has 13 residues. V gave up 5 bases and J gave up 6 bases, with 13 bases separating them. Germline CDR1 MDHEN, CDR2 SYDVKM. The CDR3 DNA is TGTGCCAGCAGTGCAGGGGCGGTAAATGGCTACACCTTC. Its translation: CASSAGAVNGYTF.

The chain combines TRBV2 with TRBJ1-1; D gene unclear. Germline lookup yields CDR1 SNHLY and CDR2 FYNNEI. There are 14 residues in the CDR3. The V end lost 3 bases, the J end lost 1 base, and 9 bases lay between the germline ends. CDR3: CASSDSRSNTEAFF. The CDR3 bases are TGTGCCAGCAGTGATTCCCGGTCGAACACTGAAGCTTTCTTT.

The chain uses TRBV30 and TRBJ1-6; TRBD1 is a possible D gene (5 bases). The CDR3 is made up of 13 amino acids. Germline V gene sequence: CDR1 GTSNPN, CDR2 SVGIG (reference sequence). V gave up 3 bases and J gave up 10 bases, with 13 bases separating them. DNA for the CDR3: TGTGCCTGGAGGACAGTTCCAAACTCACCCCTCCACTTT. Amino acids: CAWRTVPNSPLHF. Full variable domain (missing parts from reference TRBV30 and TRBJ1-6): SQTIHQWPATLVQPVGSPLSLECTVEGTSNPNLYWYRQAAGRGLQLLFYSVGIGQISSEVPQNLSASRPQDRQFILSSKKLLLSDSGFYLCAWRTVPNSPLHFGNGTRLTVT.

This clone was detected only a few times. Other DNA sequences from this sample encode an identical CDR3 as well. The genes are TRBV7-9 and TRBJ2-7; TRBD1 aligns across 7 bases. J lost 2 bases, V lost 5 bases, and 3 bases had no gene match. This CDR3 has 13 residues. The germline CDR1 and CDR2 sequences are SEHNR and FQNEAQ (reference sequence). The CDR3 sequence: CASSGDRPYEQYF. In DNA, the CDR3 is TGTGCCAGCAGCGGGGACAGACCCTACGAGCAGTACTTC.

A word on this clone: The same CDR3 can be traced to other DNA sequences in this sample. The chain combines TRBV7-2 with TRBJ1-5; D gene ambiguous. CDR1 SGHTA and CDR2 FQGNSA come from the germline V gene. Trimming removed 0 bases from V and 4 bases from J, with 10 bases in between. This CDR3 is 15 amino acids long. The CDR3 is CASSLALGGNQPQHF. The CDR3 nucleotides are TGTGCCAGCAGCTTAGCGCTCGGCGGGAATCAGCCCCAGCATTTT.

This chain connects TRBV9 to TRBJ1-1; 8 nucleotides match TRBD1. CDR3 length: 12 residues. CDR1 and CDR2 (germline): SGDLS, YYNGEE. Trimming at V came to 0 bases and at J to 11 bases, leaving 3 bases not matched to a gene. The CDR3 coding sequence is TGTGCCAGCAGCGTAGTCAGGGGGCCTGCTTTCTTT. Translating it yields CASSVVRGPAFF.

This chain uses TRBV18 with TRBJ2-5, with TRBD1 as a possible D gene (5 bases). CDR3 length: 14 residues. Germline lookup yields CDR1 KGHSH and CDR2 LQKENI. V lost 3 bases, J lost 2 bases, and 10 bases lay in between. The chain's CDR3 is CASSPEQDQETQYF. CDR3 bases: TGTGCCAGCTCACCCGAACAGGATCAAGAGACCCAGTACTTC.

This rearrangement joins TRBV27 to TRBJ1-1, with a possible D match to TRBD1 (6 bases). CDR3 length: 13 amino acids. CDR1 and CDR2 from the germline V gene are MNHEY and SMNVEV (reference sequence). V was pared by 6 bases and J by 2 bases, with 10 bases between. CDR3 sequence reads: CASRRGGNTEAFF. CDR3 coding DNA: TGTGCCAGCAGGAGAGGGGGAAACACTGAAGCTTTCTTT.

The rearrangement uses TRBV27 and TRBJ1-5, with 7 bases that match TRBD1. The germline CDR1 and CDR2 sequences are MNHEY and SMNVEV (reference sequence). The CDR3 is made up of 14 amino acids. The trim removed 1 base at V and 5 bases at J, leaving 2 bases unmatched. CDR3 DNA sequence: TGTGCCAGCAGTTTATTGACAGGGCATCAGCCCCAGCATTTT. As protein: CASSLLTGHQPQHF.

J is TRBJ2-2 and V is TRBV7-6; the D is unclear. Germline V gene sequence: CDR1 SGHVS, CDR2 FNYEAQ. This CDR3 contains 13 residues. The ends were cut back, 5 bases at V and 7 bases at J, with 11 bases in the middle. The CDR3 DNA reads TGTGCCAGCAGCACGGGTCGAGGCGGGGAGCTGTTTTTT. Encoded protein: CASSTGRGGELFF.

This clone was picked up one time. The chain uses TRBV11-2 and TRBJ2-1; D remains unclear. The CDR3 consists of 12 residues. The ends were cut back, 3 bases at V and 5 bases at J, with 5 bases in the middle. Germline V CDR1 and CDR2: SGHAT, FQNNGV. Here the CDR3 DNA reads TGTGCCAGCAGCTTTTCCGACAATGAGCAGTTCTTC. It is translated as CASSFSDNEQFF. The full variable domain, rest sourced from reference TRBV11-2 and TRBJ2-1, is EAGVAQSPRYKIIEKRQSVAFWCNPISGHATLYWYQQILGQGPKLLIQFQNNGVVDDSQLPKDRFSAERLKGVDSTLKIQPAKLEDSAVYLCASSFSDNEQFFGPGTRLTVL.

This clone was detected only once. The chain employs TRBV7-9 and TRBJ2-7; D may be TRBD1 (5 bases). Between the trimmed V and J ends, which lost 2 bases and 5 bases, there was a span of 10 bases. The CDR3 extends over 13 amino acids. Germline values: CDR1 SEHNR, CDR2 FQNEAQ (reference sequence). CDR3 sequence (DNA): TGTGCCAGCAGCTTATCCGCCAGGGACGAGCAGTACTTC. Protein: CASSLSARDEQYF. Together with reference TRBV7-9 and TRBJ2-7, the CDR3 gives the full variable domain: DTGVSQNPRHKITKRGQNVTFRCDPISEHNRLYWYRQTLGQGPEFLTYFQNEAQLEKSRLLSDRFSAERPKGSFSTLEIQRTEQGDSAMYLCASSLSARDEQYFGPGTRLTVT.

The V and J genes are TRBV28 and TRBJ2-4, with 7 positions matching TRBD1. Trimming cost V 2 bases and J 3 bases; bases outside gene matches: 1. Germline CDR1 MDHEN, CDR2 SYDVKM. This CDR3 contains 14 residues. The chain's CDR3 is CASSLQGVKNIQYF. CDR3 sequence (DNA): TGTGCCAGCAGTTTACAGGGGGTCAAAAACATTCAGTACTTC.

This clone has only a few counts. J is TRBJ2-2 and V is TRBV28, with 8 bases identical to TRBD2. Losses at the gene ends were 5 bases for V and 5 bases for J; bases not matched to a gene: 13. CDR1 is MDHEN, CDR2 SYDVKM, per germline. The CDR3 totals 17 residues. CDR3 nucleotides: TGTGCCAGCAGTCCCTCGGGGGGGACCCCTTGGACCGGGGAGCTGTTTTTT. Its translation is CASSPSGGTPWTGELFF.

This rearrangement joins TRBV10-1 to TRBJ2-7, with D possibly TRBD1 on 5 matching bases. Germline V gene data show CDR1 as WNHNN and CDR2 as SYGVQD (reference sequence). V lost 3 bases to trimming and J lost 5 bases, with 14 bases between them. The CDR3 consists of 14 residues. The CDR3 region is CASSDGVRAHEQYF. The DNA of the CDR3 is TGCGCCAGCAGTGATGGGGTCAGGGCCCACGAGCAGTACTTC.

Here the CDR3 reads CASSPGLAGALAKNIQYF. CDR3 sequence (DNA): TGTGCCAGCTCCCCGGGACTAGCGGGGGCTCTAGCCAAAAACATTCAGTACTTC. J is TRBJ2-4 and V is TRBV7-8; 14 nucleotides align to TRBD2. The CDR3 loop spans 18 amino acids. V shed 8 bases and J 0 bases; nucleotides not matched to a gene: 9. Germline V gene data show CDR1 as SGHVS and CDR2 as FQNEAQ.

The rearrangement joins TRBV5-1 to TRBJ2-3; D possibly corresponds to TRBD2 (7 bases). The CDR3 consists of 16 residues. CDR1 and CDR2 (germline): SGHRS, YFSETQ. The V gene lost 7 bases and the J gene lost 0 bases, with 18 bases spanning the gap. The DNA for the CDR3 is TGCGCCAGCTTACCCAGGGGAGGGATTAGCACAGATACGCAGTATTTT. It encodes CASLPRGGISTDTQYF.

The chain employs TRBV6-4 and TRBJ2-1; possibly TRBD2 for D (6 bases). CDR1 and CDR2 (germline): MRHNA, SNTAGT. This CDR3 comprises 13 residues. Trimming took 4 bases from V and 5 from J, leaving 9 bases between them. The CDR3 spells CASSARGNNEQFF. The DNA of the CDR3 is TGTGCCAGCAGTGCCCGGGGGAACAATGAGCAGTTCTTC.

The chain joins TRBV18 to TRBJ1-1; D call uncertain. CDR1 and CDR2 (germline): KGHSH, LQKENI. The V end lost 6 bases, the J end lost 0 bases, and 8 bases lay between the germline ends. The CDR3 is made up of 13 amino acids. The CDR3 sequence: CASSSGVNTEAFF. In DNA form, the CDR3 reads TGTGCCAGCTCTTCAGGCGTGAACACTGAAGCTTTCTTT.

This chain uses TRBV11-1 with TRBJ1-1; 7 bases map to TRBD1. The germline V gene has CDR1 SGHAT and CDR2 FQDESV (reference sequence). This CDR3 spans 14 amino acids. The V segment lost 1 base and the J segment 10 bases; nucleotides outside the gene matches: 9. DNA for the CDR3: TGTGCCAGCAGCTTAGGCCGGGACAGAAACGGAGCTTTCTTT. Its translation: CASSLGRDRNGAFF. Combining the CDR3 with reference TRBV11-1 and TRBJ1-1 gives the whole variable domain EAEVAQSPRYKITEKSQAVAFWCDPISGHATLYWYRQILGQGPELLVQFQDESVVDDSQLPKDRFSAERLKGVDSTLKIQPAELGDSAMYLCASSLGRDRNGAFFGQGTRLTVV.

This sequence joins TRBV7-9 and TRBJ1-2; the D gene is possibly TRBD1 (5 bases). The length of the CDR3 is 16 residues. With 2 bases removed from V and 3 bases from J, the gap between germline ends came to 16 bases. Germline-derived CDR1 and CDR2 are SEHNR and FQNEAQ (reference sequence). CDR3 sequence (DNA): TGTGCCAGCAGCTTAAGTTCGGGGGGGGATTACTATGGCTACACCTTC. Protein product: CASSLSSGGDYYGYTF.

The CDR3 protein is CASSLTGRNRNTEAFF. In DNA, the CDR3 is TGTGCCAGTAGTTTGACAGGCCGGAACAGGAACACTGAAGCTTTCTTT. This sequence joins TRBV19 and TRBJ1-1; tentative D call: TRBD1 (6 bases). This CDR3 comprises 16 residues. Germline values: CDR1 LNHDA, CDR2 SQIVND (reference sequence). V lost 5 bases and J lost 1, with 17 bases in between.

The chain employs TRBV28 and TRBJ2-7; 14 bases match TRBD2. There are 18 residues in the CDR3. J gave up 0 bases and V 6 bases, and 10 bases lay outside the gene matches. Germline CDR1 is MDHEN and CDR2 is SYDVKM. The CDR3 is CASRTGTSGGLSSYEQYF. Here the CDR3 DNA reads TGTGCCAGCAGAACCGGGACTAGCGGGGGACTGAGCTCCTACGAGCAGTACTTC.

The chain links TRBV28 to TRBJ1-1; D not resolved. In germline, CDR1 is MDHEN, CDR2 SYDVKM. The CDR3 extends over 16 amino acids. V was trimmed by 2 bases and J by 0 bases, leaving 13 bases between them. CDR3 in DNA: TGTGCCAGCAGTTTAACCGTAGGGAGGATGAACACTGAAGCTTTCTTT. Translated: CASSLTVGRMNTEAFF.

This clone was seen only once. The chain links TRBV9 to TRBJ1-1; 7 bases line up with TRBD1. CDR1 is SGDLS, CDR2 YYNGEE, per germline. The CDR3 is 15 amino acids. Germline trimming cut 3 bases from V and 3 bases from J; bases unmatched to any gene: 8. CDR3 coding DNA: TGTGCCAGCAGCGCCACAGGGGTCCCTGACACTGAAGCTTTCTTT. Protein: CASSATGVPDTEAFF.

The chain links TRBV11-2 to TRBJ2-7; 10 nucleotides agree with TRBD2. CDR1 is SGHAT, CDR2 FQNNGV, per germline. The CDR3 is 15 amino acids. The junction had 6 bases not matched to a gene; V was cut back by 5 bases and J by 2 bases. The CDR3 reads CASSQTSGDAYEQYF. Written as DNA, the CDR3 is TGTGCCAGCAGCCAAACTAGCGGGGACGCCTACGAGCAGTACTTC.

V gene TRBV12-5 combines with J gene TRBJ2-7; perhaps TRBD1 as D (6 bases). Germline values: CDR1 LGHNT, CDR2 FRNRAP. The CDR3 sequence is 15 residues long. V lost 0 bases and J 1 base, leaving 10 bases between the germline ends. The CDR3 coding sequence is TGTGCTAGTGGTTTGGTTCGCAGGGGTTCCTACGAGCAGTACTTC. Amino acid sequence: CASGLVRRGSYEQYF.